This T cell receptor (beta chain) appears in the sequencing data of a study of cytomegalovirus exposure and HLA in healthy donors. Notes on this clone: Its antigen is currently unknown.

The study, taken as a whole, reports: Sequencing depth across donors, presence/absence analyses assumed, was roughly uniform.

PCR primers comprised 60 Vbeta and 13 Jbeta primers. TCRdb's copy holds only in-frame clones and misses some; the assay was immunoSEQ multiplex PCR. Found here are under 250,000 clones, 75% to 90% of them singletons; the top ten hold 0.71%. The sequencing input was PBMCs. The sequence was collected from a boy younger than 10 in good health and CMV-seronegative.

The DNA of the CDR3 is TGTGCCAGCAGCGGGGGGGACAAAGCTAACTATGGCTACACCTTC. It yields the protein CASSGGDKANYGYTF. The chain links TRBV5-6 to TRBJ1-2; a possible D gene is TRBD1 (6 bases). Trimming cost V 4 bases and J 0 bases, with 13 bases left between them. Germline V gene lookup returns CDR1 SGHDT and CDR2 YYEEEE. The CDR3 totals 15 residues.